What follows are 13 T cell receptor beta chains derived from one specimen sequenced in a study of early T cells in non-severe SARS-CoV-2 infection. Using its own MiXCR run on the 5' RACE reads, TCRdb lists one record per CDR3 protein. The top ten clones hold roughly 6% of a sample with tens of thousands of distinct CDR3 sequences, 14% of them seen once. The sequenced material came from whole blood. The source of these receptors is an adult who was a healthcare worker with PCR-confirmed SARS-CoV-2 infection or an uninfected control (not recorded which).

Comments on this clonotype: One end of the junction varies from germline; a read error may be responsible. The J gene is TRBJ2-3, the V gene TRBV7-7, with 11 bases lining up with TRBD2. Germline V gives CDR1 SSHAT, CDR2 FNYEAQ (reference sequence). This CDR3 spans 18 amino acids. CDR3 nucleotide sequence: TGTGCTAGCAGCTTAGGGACTAGCGGAGCTACTAGCACAGATACGCAGTATTTT. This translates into CASSLGTSGATSTDTQYF.

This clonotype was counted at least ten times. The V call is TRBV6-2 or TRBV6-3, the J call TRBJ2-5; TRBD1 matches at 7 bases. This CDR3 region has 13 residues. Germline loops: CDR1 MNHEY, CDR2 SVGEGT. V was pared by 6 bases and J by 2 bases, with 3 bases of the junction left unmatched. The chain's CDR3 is CASSGTVQETQYF. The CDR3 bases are TGTGCCAGCAGCGGGACAGTTCAAGAGACCCAGTACTTC.

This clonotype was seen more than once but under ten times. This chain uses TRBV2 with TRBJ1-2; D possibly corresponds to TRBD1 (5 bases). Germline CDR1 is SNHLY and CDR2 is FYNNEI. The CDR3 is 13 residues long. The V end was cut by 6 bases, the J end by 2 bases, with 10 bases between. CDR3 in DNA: TGTGCCAGCAGACAGACAGCGAACTATGGCTACACCTTC. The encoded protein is CASRQTANYGYTF. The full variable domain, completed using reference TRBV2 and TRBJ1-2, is EPEVTQTPSHQVTQMGQEVILRCVPISNHLYFYWYRQILGQKVEFLVSFYNNEISEKSEIFDDQFSVERPDGSNFTLKIRSTKLEDSAMYFCASRQTANYGYTFGSGTRLTVV.

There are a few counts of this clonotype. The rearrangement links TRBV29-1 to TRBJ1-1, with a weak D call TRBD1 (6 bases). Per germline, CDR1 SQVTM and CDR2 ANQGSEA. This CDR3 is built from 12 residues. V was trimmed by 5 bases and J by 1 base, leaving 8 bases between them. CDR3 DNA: TGCAGCGTTTCGGGACAGAACACTGAAGCTTTCTTT. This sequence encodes CSVSGQNTEAFF.

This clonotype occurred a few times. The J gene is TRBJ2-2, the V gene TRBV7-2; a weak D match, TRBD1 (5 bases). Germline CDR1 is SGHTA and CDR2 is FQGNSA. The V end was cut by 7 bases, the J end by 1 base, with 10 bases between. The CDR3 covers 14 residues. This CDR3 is CASTLGQNTGELFF. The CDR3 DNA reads TGTGCCAGCACCCTTGGACAGAACACCGGGGAGCTGTTTTTT. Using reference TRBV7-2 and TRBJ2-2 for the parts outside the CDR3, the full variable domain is GAGVSQSPSNKVTEKGKDVELRCDPISGHTALYWYRQSLGQGLEFLIYFQGNSAPDKSGLPSDRFSAERTGGSVSTLTIQRTQQEDSAVYLCASTLGQNTGELFFGEGSRLTVL.

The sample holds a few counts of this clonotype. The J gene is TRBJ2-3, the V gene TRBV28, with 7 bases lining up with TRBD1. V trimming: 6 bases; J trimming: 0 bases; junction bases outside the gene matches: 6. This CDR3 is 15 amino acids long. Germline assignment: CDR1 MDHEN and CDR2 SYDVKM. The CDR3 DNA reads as TGTGCCAGCAGCCGACAGGGCACTAGCACAGATACGCAGTATTTT. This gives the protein CASSRQGTSTDTQYF.

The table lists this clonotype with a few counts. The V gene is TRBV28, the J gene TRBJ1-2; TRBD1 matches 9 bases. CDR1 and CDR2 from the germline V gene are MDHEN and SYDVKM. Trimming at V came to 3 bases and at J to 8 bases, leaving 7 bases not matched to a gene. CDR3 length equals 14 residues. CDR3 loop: CASSFGQGINGYTF. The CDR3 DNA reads TGTGCCAGCAGTTTTGGACAGGGGATTAACGGCTACACCTTC.

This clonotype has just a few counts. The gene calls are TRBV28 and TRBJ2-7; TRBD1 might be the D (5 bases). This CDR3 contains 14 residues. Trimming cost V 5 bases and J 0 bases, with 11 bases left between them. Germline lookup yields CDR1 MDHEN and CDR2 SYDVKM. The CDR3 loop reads CASSKSRVSYEQYF. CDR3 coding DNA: TGTGCCAGCAGTAAGTCCAGGGTCTCCTACGAGCAGTACTTC.

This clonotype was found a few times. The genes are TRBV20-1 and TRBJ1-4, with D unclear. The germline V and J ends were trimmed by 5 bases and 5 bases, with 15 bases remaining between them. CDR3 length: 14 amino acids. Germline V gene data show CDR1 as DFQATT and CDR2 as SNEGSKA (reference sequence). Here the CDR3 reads CSAPSGSLNEKLFF. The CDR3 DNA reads TGCAGTGCTCCCTCGGGCAGTTTAAATGAAAAACTGTTTTTT.

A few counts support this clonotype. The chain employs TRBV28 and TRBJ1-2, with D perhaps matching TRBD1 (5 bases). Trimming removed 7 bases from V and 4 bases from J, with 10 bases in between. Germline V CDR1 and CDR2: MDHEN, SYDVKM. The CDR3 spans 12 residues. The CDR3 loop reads CASTPGPYGYTF. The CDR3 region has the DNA TGTGCCAGCACTCCGGGGCCCTATGGCTACACCTTC.

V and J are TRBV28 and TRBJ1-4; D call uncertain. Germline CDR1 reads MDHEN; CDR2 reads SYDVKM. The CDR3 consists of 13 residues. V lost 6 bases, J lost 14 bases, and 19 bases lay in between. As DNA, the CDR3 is TGTGCCAGCAGGAATGCCGGGGTGGTACGGCTGTTTTTT. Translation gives CASRNAGVVRLFF.

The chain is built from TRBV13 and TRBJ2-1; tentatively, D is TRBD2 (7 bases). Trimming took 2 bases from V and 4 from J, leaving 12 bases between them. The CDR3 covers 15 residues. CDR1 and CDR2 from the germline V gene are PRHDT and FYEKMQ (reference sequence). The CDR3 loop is CASSLPGGTYNEQFF. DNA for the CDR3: TGTGCCAGCAGCTTACCGGGGGGCACATACAATGAGCAGTTCTTC. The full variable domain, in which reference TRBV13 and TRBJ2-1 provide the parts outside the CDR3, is AAGVIQSPRHLIKEKRETATLKCYPIPRHDTVYWYQQGPGQDPQFLISFYEKMQSDKGSIPDRFSAQQFSDYHSELNMSSLELGDSALYFCASSLPGGTYNEQFFGPGTRLTVL.

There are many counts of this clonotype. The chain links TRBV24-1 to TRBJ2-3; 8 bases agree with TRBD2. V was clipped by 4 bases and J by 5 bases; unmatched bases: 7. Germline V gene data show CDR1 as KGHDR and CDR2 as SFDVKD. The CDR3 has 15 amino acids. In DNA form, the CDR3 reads TGTGCCACCAGTGAGCGGGGGGCCGGTGGAGATACGCAGTATTTT. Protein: CATSERGAGGDTQYF.